This is a list of T cell receptor beta chains from one sample in a study of blood T cell repertoires in COVID-19. Using immunoSEQ multiplex PCR, the repertoire was profiled, and TCRdb retains in-frame clones only, with some absent. The sample has about 120,000 clones; around 90% are singletons. What was sequenced was peripheral blood. Every receptor here comes from a woman aged 55-69 years with COVID-19, enrolled during active disease. The CDR3 runs from the conserved cysteine through the conserved F or W. Each record gives: D gene, V gene, clone size, CDR3 protein. D genes are given only for firm matches. Clone size appears in some rows only: once, few, many, or a class for an expanded clone.

d_gene: .; v_gene: TRBV4-3; abundance: .; CDR3aa: CASRLRVNTEAFF
d_gene: TRBD1; v_gene: TRBV7-9; abundance: .; CDR3aa: CASSDRQGGSYEQYF
d_gene: TRBD2; v_gene: TRBV5-1; abundance: once; CDR3aa: CASSRTLLTSGGYEQFF
d_gene: TRBD2; v_gene: TRBV7-2; abundance: .; CDR3aa: CASSIKRGGTDTQYF
d_gene: .; v_gene: TRBV5-1; abundance: .; CDR3aa: CASSSFSWEGTGDEQFF
d_gene: .; v_gene: TRBV5-6; abundance: .; CDR3aa: CASSLDPRGPNYGYTF
d_gene: TRBD1; v_gene: TRBV15; abundance: .; CDR3aa: CATSRDLSRGRVELFF
d_gene: .; v_gene: TRBV5-1; abundance: .; CDR3aa: CASSLEFGGRNTEAFF
d_gene: .; v_gene: TRBV7-2; abundance: .; CDR3aa: CASSTSLGRGYEQYF
d_gene: TRBD2; v_gene: TRBV5-1; abundance: .; CDR3aa: CASRGLAGLTFKDDEQFF
d_gene: .; v_gene: TRBV6-5; abundance: .; CDR3aa: CASSTRVQLHEQYF
d_gene: TRBD1; v_gene: TRBV5-4; abundance: .; CDR3aa: CASSSGTGVWEQYF
d_gene: .; v_gene: TRBV7-9; abundance: .; CDR3aa: CASSRTSTASYGYTF
d_gene: .; v_gene: TRBV16; abundance: .; CDR3aa: CASSQSSEGDGYTF
d_gene: TRBD1; v_gene: TRBV18; abundance: .; CDR3aa: CASSPPRTGMGKETQYF
d_gene: TRBD2; v_gene: TRBV18; abundance: .; CDR3aa: CASSLSGTSRNEQFF
d_gene: TRBD2; v_gene: TRBV5-1; abundance: .; CDR3aa: CASSLTLAGVETQYF
d_gene: TRBD1; v_gene: TRBV5-1; abundance: .; CDR3aa: CASSFTTGTNYGYTF
d_gene: TRBD1; v_gene: TRBV9; abundance: few; CDR3aa: CASSTGQGLKEKLFF
d_gene: .; v_gene: TRBV6-5; abundance: .; CDR3aa: CASNAAGGDTQYF
d_gene: .; v_gene: TRBV6-2/TRBV6-3; abundance: .; CDR3aa: CASSSLYGYTF
d_gene: .; v_gene: TRBV7-9; abundance: .; CDR3aa: CASSLNRQGIYEQYF
d_gene: TRBD2; v_gene: TRBV19; abundance: .; CDR3aa: CASSISGTSVSTDTQYF
d_gene: TRBD1; v_gene: TRBV2; abundance: .; CDR3aa: CASSTQGVNTEAFF
d_gene: .; v_gene: TRBV24-1; abundance: .; CDR3aa: CATSDHSGGTDTQYF
d_gene: .; v_gene: TRBV5-5; abundance: .; CDR3aa: CASSLEYGASQPQHF